Each of the 12 T cell receptor beta chains below was sequenced from the same sample in a study of cytomegalovirus exposure and HLA in healthy donors. PCR involved 60 Vbeta and 13 Jbeta primers. This table comes from immunoSEQ multiplex PCR, and its TCRdb copy is limited to in-frame clones, with some not included. Its listing shows approximately 50,000 clones. The sample taken for sequencing was PBMCs. Receptor source: a female donor in good health and CMV-seronegative.

The chain uses TRBV9 and TRBJ1-1; D unresolved. This CDR3 region has 14 residues. Germline values: CDR1 SGDLS, CDR2 YYNGEE. With 0 bases removed from V and 4 bases from J, the gap between germline ends came to 10 bases. Written as DNA, the CDR3 is TGTGCCAGCAGCGTAGGGTCTTCAGGCACTGAAGCTTTCTTT. This translates into CASSVGSSGTEAFF.

CDR3: CASSRLAGAFHNEQFF. CDR3 coding DNA: TGTGCCAGCAGCCGACTAGCGGGGGCCTTCCACAATGAGCAGTTCTTC. J is TRBJ2-1 and V is TRBV11-2, with TRBD2 matching 12 bases. CDR1 and CDR2 (germline): SGHAT, FQNNGV. The J segment lost 5 bases and the V segment lost 5 bases, leaving 7 bases of the junction unmatched. The CDR3 is 16 residues long.

This sequence joins TRBV5-1 and TRBJ2-3; 11 bases align to TRBD2. Losses at the gene ends were 4 bases for V and 5 bases for J; bases not matched to a gene: 12. CDR1 SGHRS and CDR2 YFSETQ come from the germline V gene. The CDR3 sequence is 17 residues long. The CDR3 DNA follows: TGCGCCAGCAGCCCGGGGGGGCTAGCGGGAGGTGGAGATACGCAGTATTTT. Translation: CASSPGGLAGGGDTQYF.

The CDR3 sequence is CASSGEGSYNSPLHF. CDR3 bases: TGTGCCAGCAGTGGGGAGGGGTCCTATAATTCACCCCTCCACTTT. The rearrangement uses TRBV2 and TRBJ1-6; D might be TRBD1 (5 bases). Per germline, CDR1 SNHLY and CDR2 FYNNEI. Trimming left V 4 bases short and J 1 base short, with 8 bases between. CDR3 length equals 15 residues. The whole variable domain, filled in from reference TRBV2 and TRBJ1-6, reads EPEVTQTPSHQVTQMGQEVILRCVPISNHLYFYWYRQILGQKVEFLVSFYNNEISEKSEIFDDQFSVERPDGSNFTLKIRSTKLEDSAMYFCASSGEGSYNSPLHFGNGTRLTVT.

CDR3 sequence (DNA): TGTGCCAGTAGTAGGGACAGGGTGGACACTGAAGCTTTCTTT. It yields the protein CASSRDRVDTEAFF. This chain links TRBV19 with TRBJ1-1, with TRBD1 matching over 9 bases. Unmatched junction bases numbered 3, after V lost 4 bases and J lost 3 bases. The CDR3 extends over 14 amino acids. CDR1 and CDR2 from the germline V gene are LNHDA and SQIVND (reference sequence).

The chain links TRBV30 to TRBJ1-1, with TRBD1 as a possible D gene (5 bases). The germline V and J ends were trimmed by 0 bases and 0 bases, with 11 bases remaining between them. Germline V gives CDR1 GTSNPN, CDR2 SVGIG (reference sequence). There are 15 residues in the CDR3. This CDR3 reads CAWSVWGGVNTEAFF. CDR3 DNA: TGTGCCTGGAGTGTATGGGGGGGAGTGAACACTGAAGCTTTCTTT.

The CDR3 nucleotides are TGCAGCGCTGGGGAGGGGGGGCATAACACTGAAGCTTTCTTT. This codes for CSAGEGGHNTEAFF. This chain uses TRBV29-1 with TRBJ1-1; tentative D call: TRBD1 (6 bases). This CDR3 contains 14 residues. V was clipped by 7 bases and J by 2 bases, with 17 bases between them. The germline CDR1 and CDR2 sequences are SQVTM and ANQGSEA. The complete variable domain, with remaining parts taken from reference TRBV29-1 and TRBJ1-1, reads SAVISQKPSRDICQRGTSLTIQCQVDSQVTMMFWYRQQPGQSLTLIATANQGSEATYESGFVIDKFPISRPNLTFSTLTVSNMSPEDSSIYLCSAGEGGHNTEAFFGQGTRLTVV.

The gene calls are TRBV18 and TRBJ2-7; 9 nucleotides agree with TRBD1. The CDR3 consists of 15 residues. The germline V gene has CDR1 KGHSH and CDR2 LQKENI. V shed 3 bases, J shed 3 bases, and the junction held 6 bases outside the gene matches. The CDR3 DNA reads TGTGCCAGCTCACCCGGGACAGGGACCGTCTACGAGCAGTACTTC. Encoded protein: CASSPGTGTVYEQYF.

This chain connects TRBV5-1 to TRBJ2-3; TRBD2 might be the D (6 bases). Germline lookup yields CDR1 SGHRS and CDR2 YFSETQ. This CDR3 contains 16 residues. Trimming pared 4 bases from V and 2 bases from J, leaving 17 bases between. CDR3 protein: CASSAGLYGDTDTQYF. The CDR3 nucleotides read TGCGCCAGCAGCGCCGGACTATACGGGGACACAGATACGCAGTATTTT.

This sequence joins TRBV4-2 and TRBJ2-5; the D is unclear. Germline CDR1 is LGHNA and CDR2 is YNFKEQ. The CDR3 length is 14 residues. V lost 1 base to trimming and J lost 1 base, with 7 bases between them. This chain's CDR3 is CASSQAGVQETQYF. The CDR3 nucleotides are TGTGCCAGCAGCCAAGCAGGCGTCCAAGAGACCCAGTACTTC.

This CDR3 is CSVERDRGQETQYF. DNA for the CDR3: TGCAGCGTTGAAAGGGACAGGGGCCAAGAGACCCAGTACTTC. The rearrangement joins TRBV29-1 to TRBJ2-5; 10 nucleotides line up with TRBD1. Trimming removed 2 bases from V and 1 base from J; junction bases left unmatched: 1. The germline V gene encodes CDR1 SQVTM and CDR2 ANQGSEA. The CDR3 has 14 residues.

The chain links TRBV30 to TRBJ2-7, with a possible D match to TRBD2 (6 bases). The CDR3 covers 14 residues. Trimming stripped 3 bases from V and 2 bases from J, with 14 bases between. Germline V lookup: CDR1 GTSNPN, CDR2 SVGIG (reference sequence). DNA of the CDR3: TGTGCCTGGAGCCGGGACTCCCTAGCCTACGAGCAGTACTTC. This sequence encodes CAWSRDSLAYEQYF.